This T cell receptor (beta chain) appears in the sequencing data of a study of blood T cells in healthy people across ages. PCR was performed a second time for 7 to 11 cycles using a sample-barcoded 5' primer and a J-beta primer mix. TCRdb reprocessed the 5' RACE reads with MiXCR, giving one entry per CDR3 protein. The sample includes roughly 1.5 million distinct CDR3 sequences, roughly 43% seen only once; the top ten take just over 4%. Turning to this clonotype: Its antigen remains unidentified.

Study results and limitations: Long-lived donors carried more naive CD4+ cells and greater diversity than aged donors. The lack of PBMC sorting stopped any conclusive naive versus antigen-experienced comparison. Older individuals had lower TCR beta diversity per million T cells (the decline was roughly linear). Estimated diversity that came from one million T cells was considered an underestimate.

This receptor was taken from a woman between 18 and 29 years old in good health. Input material: blood.

The DNA of the CDR3 is TGTGCCAGCAGTGACAGGGTTGAATTTTACACTGAAGCTTTCTTT. Protein: CASSDRVEFYTEAFF. This rearrangement joins TRBV3-1 to TRBJ1-1, with 7 bases identical to TRBD1. Germline trimming cut 6 bases from V and 3 bases from J; bases unmatched to any gene: 10. This CDR3 is 15 amino acids long. In germline, CDR1 is LGHDT, CDR2 YNNKEL (reference sequence).